The rows below give T cell receptor beta chains drawn from one sample of a study of blood T cells in healthy people across ages. From the 5' RACE reads, TCRdb called clonotypes with MiXCR, one entry per CDR3 protein. The data contain roughly 680,000 distinct CDR3 sequences, around 45% of them seen just once; the ten biggest clones take up under 35%. The sequenced material came from blood. Receptors originate from a woman aged 55-70 years in good health. Each CDR3 is given with its conserved first and last residue.

TRBV7-9 CASSLAAVSYEQYF
TRBV20-1 CSARDGGHLVSYEQYF
TRBV12-3/TRBV12-4 CASSLRGDTEAFF
TRBV6-5 CASSPPYYNEQYF
TRBV30 CAWSGGLAWNEQFF
TRBV12-3/TRBV12-4 CASSRTSGSMNEQFF
TRBV24-1 CATSDVSAATDTQYF
TRBV15 CATSREGGYTF
TRBV27 CASSSIGSSPQGEQFF
TRBV20-1 CSAGAGTGTYEQYF
TRBV6-2/TRBV6-3 CASSRRFTGTSSYEQYF
TRBV7-9 CASSLSGAGRTDTQYF
TRBV12-3/TRBV12-4 CASSPGTGDVYGYTF
TRBV5-1 CASSTGTGGQYEQYF
TRBV29-1 CSARTGLSYEQYF
TRBV4-3 CASSQYPGDEQYF
TRBV2 CASSVSAGPYEQYF
TRBV7-9 CASSLVGARWTQYF
TRBV4-3 CASSQDLGGRAKNIQYF
TRBV5-1 CASMSSGNEQFF
TRBV29-1 CSVTRDLSLSYQETQYF
TRBV5-1 CASKGQGVDNEQFF
TRBV27 CASTKLDRVAEQYF
TRBV12-3/TRBV12-4 CASSRWQVLSGANVLTF
TRBV3-1 CASSQEGRLAWTQYF
TRBV4-3 CASSQEYEGYYGYTF
TRBV12-3/TRBV12-4 CASSRRDFSTDTQYF
TRBV3-1 CASSQGIQDSNQPQHF
TRBV20-1 CSAIPLGASNFNEQYF
TRBV7-2 CASSFGGYGYEQYF
TRBV20-1 CSARTGSQPQHF
TRBV20-1 CSASAKMNTEAFF
TRBV10-3 CAISTMGAQETQYF
TRBV5-1 CASSSGSRYNEQFF
TRBV15 CATSRDRRGTKQFF
TRBV2 CASSRSLLGDREPLDYGYTF
TRBV7-2 CASRSGTSTDTQYF
TRBV7-9 CTSSKKLAGTYNEQFF
TRBV4-3 CASSQDPGLAGMGDTQYF
TRBV9 CASSVGGKGVDNEQFF
TRBV4-3 CASSQGTSGRDISYEQYF
TRBV20-1 CSARDNREKTQYF
TRBV5-6 CATQLGETAASPLHF
TRBV20-1 CSARDPGRPQHF
TRBV4-2 CASSREVSREGPWSQYF
TRBV20-1 CSARGPDRESPLHF
TRBV5-8 CASSLAPHSYEQYF
TRBV7-8 CASSLGTVMNTEAFF
TRBV5-1 CASSFRDRGPGTNEKLFF
TRBV2 CASSNNSFPADTQYF
TRBV20-1 CSAVLRDRSVDTQYF
TRBV27 CASSVTVGRREQFF
TRBV12-3/TRBV12-4 CASSRDDRANSPLHF
TRBV7-2 CASSLLAGGTFYEQYF
TRBV5-1 CASSIDIGYNEQFF